Sequencing of this TCR beta chain was carried out in a study of post-analysis software for immune sequencing data. Regarding the study as a whole: Batch-mates among the samples co-clustered strongly by F measure. Compared against controls, patients with multiple sclerosis displayed significantly lower normalized Chao1 diversity.

This clonotype was detected a few times. Its target is unknown. Carried by the TCR beta cDNA libraries were unique molecular identifiers. Input of roughly 0.95 to 11 million T cells yielded a few hundred thousand cDNA molecules. One entry per CDR3 protein, called by TCRdb with MiXCR from the PCR reads. The repertoire consists of approximately 400,000 distinct CDR3 sequences, with about a third occurring once and the leading ten covering 13%. The source of this sequence is a girl aged 10 to 17 with multiple sclerosis. Sequenced input: blood.

The CDR3 bases are TGTGCTAGTGGTTTGGTAGGGACGGAGTCCTACGAGCAGTACTTC. Amino acids: CASGLVGTESYEQYF. The chain couples TRBV12-5 to TRBJ2-7; tentatively, D is TRBD1 or TRBD2 (5 bases each). Germline CDR1 reads LGHNT; CDR2 reads FRNRAP. The CDR3 runs 15 residues. The V end was cut by 0 bases, the J end by 1 base, with 10 bases between.